The clone carrying this T cell receptor beta chain was detected only a few times. Using a J-beta primer mix together with a sample-barcoded 5' primer, a second PCR was run for 7 to 11 cycles. Each CDR3 protein gets one entry after TCRdb re-called the 5' RACE reads with MiXCR. The sample includes about 930,000 distinct CDR3 sequences, approximately 32% of them seen just once. With 5 bases removed from V and 7 bases from J, the gap between germline ends came to 15 bases. CDR3 length: 13 amino acids. In germline, CDR1 is SGHTA, CDR2 FQGTGA. This sample stems from a study of blood T cells in healthy people across ages. These same data were also listed under a study on T cells of mothers and their children.

The material sequenced was blood. The source is a woman between 40 and 50 years old in good health. The chain has TRBV7-3 and TRBJ2-7; TRBD1 or TRBD2 may be the D gene (6 bases each). The CDR3 region is CASSQRLGGEQYF. CDR3 nucleotides: TGTGCCAGCAGCCAACGACTAGGGGGGGAGCAGTACTTC.